A selection of T cell receptor beta chains follows, all from one sample in a study of OX40 agonist ivuxolimab in advanced cancers. Measured with immunoSEQ multiplex PCR; TCRdb has only the in-frame clones, and not every one. Among just under 95,000 clones listed, 87% were seen once. The sample consisted of CD4+ or CD8+ T cells sorted from blood, taken in a trial of the OX40 agonist ivuxolimab. All receptors derive from an adult with an advanced solid tumor such as melanoma, head and neck, liver or kidney cancer. Both conserved end residues are part of each CDR3. The order of the fields is V gene, J gene, CDR3 protein.

V: TRBV27
J: TRBJ1-6
CDR3: CASSGDRGNSPLHF

V: TRBV5-1
J: TRBJ2-3
CDR3: CASSPRPPTGPDTQYF

V: TRBV5-1
J: TRBJ2-3
CDR3: CASSLASSGASTDTQYF

V: TRBV5-1
J: TRBJ2-1
CDR3: CASSMPSSSDEQFF

V: TRBV29-1
J: TRBJ2-1
CDR3: CSVLAASSYNEQFF

V: TRBV19
J: TRBJ1-1
CDR3: CASSPPDRGSTEAFF

V: TRBV13
J: TRBJ1-3
CDR3: CASSLGPNELLSGNTIYF

V: TRBV30
J: TRBJ2-7
CDR3: CAWSAGGSSYEQYF

V: TRBV6-8
J: TRBJ1-6
CDR3: CASSYSTPTGHGDSPLHF

V: TRBV7-9
J: TRBJ2-1
CDR3: CASSLSANAPGQFF

V: TRBV7-9
J: TRBJ1-1
CDR3: CASSVPGTGVTEAFF

V: TRBV19
J: TRBJ1-4
CDR3: CASTNRDRGTNEKLFF